This T cell receptor (beta chain) stems from a study of molecular identifiers for immune sequencing clone quantification. Study-wide points: Investigators reportedly could detect spiked Jurkat TCR RNA from one cell among some 940,000 naive cells. Clones above 20 RNA copies contained over 99% of effector molecules and under 1% of naive molecules.

The CDR3 sequence is 14 residues long. From germline, CDR1 is SGHDT and CDR2 YYEEEE. TCRdb redid the calling of the PCR reads with MiXCR, one entry per CDR3 protein. The data contain approximately 10,000 distinct CDR3 sequences, roughly a fifth of them seen just once; the ten biggest clones take up over 1.5%. Sorted cell numbers of about 18,000 to 1,000,000, with 10%, 30% or 50% RNA, served as input for naive CD8 libraries. For naive CD8 T cells, sorting used the CD8+CD4-CCR7+CD45RA+ phenotype. This clonotype has only a few counts. The antigen is not known. A junction end diverges from the germline sequence, so it may reflect a read error.

The chain uses TRBV5-6 and TRBJ2-7; no clear D gene. The source of this sequence is a human donor in good health. Some libraries in this study had Jurkat cell RNA spiked in. The specimen sequenced was naive CD8+ T cells from blood, with Jurkat cell RNA spiked in. Sample subset: FACS-sorted CD8+CD4-CCR7+CD45RA+ naive T cells. CDR3 amino acids: CASSLYDNSCEQYF. CDR3 sequence (DNA): TGTGCCAGCAGCTTGTACGACAACTCCTGCGAGCAGTACTTC. Variable domain in full (rest from reference TRBV5-6 and TRBJ2-7): DAGVTQSPTHLIKTRGQQVTLRCSPKSGHDTVSWYQQALGQGPQFIFQYYEEEERQRGNFPDRFSGHQFPNYSSELNVNALLLGDSALYLCASSLYDNSCEQYFGPGTRLTVT.